This T cell receptor beta chain was identified in a study of early stage breast cancer tumors. Clones were read by immunoSEQ multiplex PCR, and TCRdb kept only the in-frame ones, dropping some. The table shows tens of thousands of clones, with 75% to 85% occurring only once. The sample comprised blood. The TCR comes from a person between 55 and 70 years old with breast cancer.

This chain's CDR3 is CASSVQTGQGINYGYTF. The CDR3 DNA is TGTGCCAGCAGTGTACAAACGGGACAGGGGATAAACTATGGCTACACCTTC. The chain uses TRBV28 and TRBJ1-2; the match to TRBD1 covers 10 bases. CDR1 and CDR2 from the germline V gene are MDHEN and SYDVKM. This CDR3 has 17 residues. Trimming removed 5 bases from V and 2 bases from J; junction bases left unmatched: 11.